This entry concerns a single TCR beta chain. What it binds is not known. This sample's time point: newly diagnosed, previously untreated cHL patient sample. From thawed PBMCs, CD4+ T cells were purified using magnetic negative selection. Acting as the comparison were PBMCs from newly diagnosed, untreated classical Hodgkin lymphoma. This sample was taken from a study of PD-1 blockade in classical Hodgkin lymphoma. Study findings and constraints: There remain no defined causes for the repertoire differences, which possibly reflect disease activity or prior therapy. When set against healthy donors, newly diagnosed patients were reported to show lower baseline TCR diversity.

The germline V and J ends were trimmed by 4 bases and 7 bases, with 11 bases remaining between them. The germline V gene encodes CDR1 LNHDA and CDR2 SQIVND (reference sequence). The CDR3 is 13 residues long. Assay used: immunoSEQ multiplex PCR; TCRdb lists only in-frame clones, some missing. The sample carries some 21,000 clones, around 86% recorded once. Sequenced input: CD4+ T cells from blood. The receptor comes from a human donor with classical Hodgkin lymphoma. This sequence joins TRBV19 and TRBJ1-5; D is unclear. As DNA, the CDR3 is TGTGCCAGTAGTACGCGGACGGGGCAGCCCCAGCATTTT. Translation: CASSTRTGQPQHF.